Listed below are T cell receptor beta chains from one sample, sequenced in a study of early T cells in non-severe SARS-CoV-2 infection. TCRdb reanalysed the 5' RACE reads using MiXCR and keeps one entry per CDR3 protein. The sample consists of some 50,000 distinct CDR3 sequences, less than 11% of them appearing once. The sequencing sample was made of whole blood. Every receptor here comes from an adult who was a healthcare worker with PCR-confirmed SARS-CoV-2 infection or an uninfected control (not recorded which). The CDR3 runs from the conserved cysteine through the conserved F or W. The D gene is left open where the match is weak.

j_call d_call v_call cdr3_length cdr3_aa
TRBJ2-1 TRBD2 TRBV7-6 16 CASSRTGSSGYNEQFF
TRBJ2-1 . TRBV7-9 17 CASSLAIGIFPYNEQFF
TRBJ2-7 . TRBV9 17 CASSPRGDGTLPREQYF
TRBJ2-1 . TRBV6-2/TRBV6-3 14 CASSYGSDYNEQFF
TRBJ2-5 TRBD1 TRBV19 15 CASSPGTGGRKTQYF
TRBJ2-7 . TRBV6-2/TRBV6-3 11 CASSLQYEQYF
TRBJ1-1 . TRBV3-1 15 CASSQEGLGPAEAFF
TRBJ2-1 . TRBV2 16 CASSELWDINYNEQFF
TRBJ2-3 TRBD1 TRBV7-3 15 CASSPGQGSTDTQYF
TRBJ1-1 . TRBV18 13 CASSPVPHTEAFF
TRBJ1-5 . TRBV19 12 CASSDRTEPQHF
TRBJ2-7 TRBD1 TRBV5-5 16 CASSLAVGTGPSEQYF
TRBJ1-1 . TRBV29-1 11 CSVRGTTEAFF
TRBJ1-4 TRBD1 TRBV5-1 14 CASSTGQTNEKLFF
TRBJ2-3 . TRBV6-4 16 CASSDGGGGGTDTQYF
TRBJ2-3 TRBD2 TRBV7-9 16 CASSTGTSGGSDTQYF
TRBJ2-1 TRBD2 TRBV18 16 CASSPLAGGSYNEQFF
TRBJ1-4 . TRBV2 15 CASSPAGGVIEKLFF
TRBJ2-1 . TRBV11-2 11 CASSLGNEQFF
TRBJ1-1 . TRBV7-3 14 CASSLTPVNTEAFF
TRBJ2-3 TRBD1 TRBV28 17 CASSLPLTGSSTDTQYF
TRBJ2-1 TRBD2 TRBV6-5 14 CASSRGTSPNEQFF
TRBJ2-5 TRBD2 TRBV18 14 CASSPGLAQETQYF
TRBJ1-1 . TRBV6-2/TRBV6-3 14 CASSYSWGGTEAFF
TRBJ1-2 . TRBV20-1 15 CSARDQGPANYGYTF
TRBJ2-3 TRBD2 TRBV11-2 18 CASRLGAGTSGSEDTQYF
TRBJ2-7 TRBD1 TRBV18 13 CASSTGAVYEQYF
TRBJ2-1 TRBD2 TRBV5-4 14 CASSYGGRANEQFF
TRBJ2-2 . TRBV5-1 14 CASRGRVNTGELFF
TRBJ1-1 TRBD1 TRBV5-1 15 CASSLQLGRGTEAFF
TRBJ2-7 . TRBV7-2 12 CASSPSVGEQYF
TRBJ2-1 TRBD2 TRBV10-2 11 CATQTSQEQFF
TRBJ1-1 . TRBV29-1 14 CSVPGPLTNTEAFF
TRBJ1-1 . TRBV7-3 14 CASSLTGGNTEAFF
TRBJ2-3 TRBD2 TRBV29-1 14 CSVDWAGVTDTQYF
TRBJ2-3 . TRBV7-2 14 CASSARDSTDTQYF
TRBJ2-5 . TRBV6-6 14 CASSYSGVGETQYF
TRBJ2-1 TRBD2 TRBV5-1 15 CASSTSGGAYNEQFF
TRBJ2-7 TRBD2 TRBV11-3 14 CASSGAGGLYEQYF
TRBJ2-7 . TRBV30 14 CAWSGLVDFYEQYF
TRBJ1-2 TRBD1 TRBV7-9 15 CASSTTDRGSYGYTF